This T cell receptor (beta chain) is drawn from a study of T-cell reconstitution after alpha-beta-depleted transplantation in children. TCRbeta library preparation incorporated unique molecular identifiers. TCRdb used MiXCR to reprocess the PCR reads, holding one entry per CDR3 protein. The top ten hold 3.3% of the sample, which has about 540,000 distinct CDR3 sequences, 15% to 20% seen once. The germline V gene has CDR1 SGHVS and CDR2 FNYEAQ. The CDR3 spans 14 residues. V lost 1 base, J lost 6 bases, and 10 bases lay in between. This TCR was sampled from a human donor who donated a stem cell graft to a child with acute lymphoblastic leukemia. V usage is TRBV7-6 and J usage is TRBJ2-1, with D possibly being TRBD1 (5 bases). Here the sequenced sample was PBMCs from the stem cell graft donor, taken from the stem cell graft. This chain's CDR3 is CASSLGGSTNEQFF. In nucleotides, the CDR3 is TGTGCCAGCAGCTTAGGGGGCAGTACCAATGAGCAGTTCTTC.